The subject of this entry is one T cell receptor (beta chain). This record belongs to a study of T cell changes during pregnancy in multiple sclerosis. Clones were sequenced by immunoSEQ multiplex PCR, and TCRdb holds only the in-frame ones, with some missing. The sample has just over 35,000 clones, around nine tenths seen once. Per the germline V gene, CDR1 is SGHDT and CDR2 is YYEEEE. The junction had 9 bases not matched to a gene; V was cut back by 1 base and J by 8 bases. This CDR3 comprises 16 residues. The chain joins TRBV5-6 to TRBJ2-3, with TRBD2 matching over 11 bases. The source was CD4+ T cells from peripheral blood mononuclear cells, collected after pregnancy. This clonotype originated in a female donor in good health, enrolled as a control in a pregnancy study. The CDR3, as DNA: TGTGCCAGCAGCTTGTATATTAGCGGGGGGGCAGGTACGCAGTATTTT. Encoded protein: CASSLYISGGAGTQYF.